A selection of T cell receptor beta chains follows, all from one sample in a study of radiotherapy plus CTLA-4 blockade in lung cancer. Assay: immunoSEQ multiplex PCR; the TCRdb copy retains only in-frame clones and omits some. The sample records tens of thousands of clones, about 88% being singletons. Material: peripheral blood, obtained from a patient treated with radiotherapy plus ipilimumab. These receptor sequences come from a human donor with non-small cell lung cancer that progressed on radiotherapy plus ipilimumab. Both conserved end residues are part of each CDR3. D genes are given only for firm matches. Some rows have no size entry. The others give once, few or many, or a class for an expanded clone.

len,d_gene,j_gene,abundance,v_gene,CDR3aa,CDR3nt
16,NA,TRBJ1-5,NA,TRBV19,CASSTTLGPSNQPQHF,TGTGCCAGTAGTACGACATTGGGACCGAGCAATCAGCCCCAGCATTTT
15,NA,TRBJ2-7,NA,TRBV5-1,CASSPGGGLAYEQYF,TGCGCCAGCAGCCCGGGTGGAGGGTTGGCCTACGAGCAGTACTTC
11,NA,TRBJ2-3,NA,TRBV10-3,CAIKSGDTQYF,TGTGCCATCAAGTCTGGAGATACGCAGTATTTT
15,NA,TRBJ1-1,NA,TRBV18,CASSPTGGWGTEAFF,TGTGCCAGCTCACCAACCGGTGGGTGGGGCACTGAAGCTTTCTTT
16,NA,TRBJ2-2,once,TRBV5-1,CASSPIRGQGTGELFF,TGCGCCAGCAGCCCCATCCGGGGGCAGGGCACCGGGGAGCTGTTTTTT
14,NA,TRBJ1-2,NA,TRBV21-1,CASSAPGQDYGYTF,TGTGCCAGCAGCGCCCCCGGCCAGGACTATGGCTACACCTTC
14,NA,TRBJ2-7,NA,TRBV7-2,CASSPVVGGYEQYF,TGTGCCAGCAGCCCGGTCGTGGGGGGCTACGAGCAGTACTTC
16,TRBD1,TRBJ2-6,NA,TRBV5-1,CASRPGQGAGANVLTF,TGCGCCAGCAGGCCGGGACAGGGGGCTGGGGCCAACGTCCTGACTTTC
17,NA,TRBJ1-6,NA,TRBV2,CASSEALQGARNSPLHF,TGTGCCAGCAGTGAAGCGCTTCAAGGGGCGCGTAATTCACCCCTCCACTTT
14,NA,TRBJ1-1,NA,TRBV27,CASSPNLMGTEAFF,TGTGCCAGCAGTCCCAACCTAATGGGAACTGAAGCTTTCTTT
14,NA,TRBJ2-7,NA,TRBV5-1,CASSPIEVTYEQYF,TGCGCCAGCAGTCCAATTGAAGTAACCTACGAGCAGTACTTC
18,NA,TRBJ2-1,NA,TRBV4-1,CASSQAQARLVSYNEQFF,TGCGCCAGCAGCCAAGCCCAAGCCCGACTAGTTTCCTACAATGAGCAGTTCTTC
14,TRBD1,TRBJ1-5,NA,TRBV2,CASSETGPPQPQHF,TGTGCCAGCAGCGAGACAGGGCCACCCCAGCCCCAGCATTTT
14,TRBD1,TRBJ1-6,NA,TRBV6-5,CASGDSSYNSPLHF,TGTGCCAGCGGGGACAGCTCCTATAATTCACCCCTCCACTTT